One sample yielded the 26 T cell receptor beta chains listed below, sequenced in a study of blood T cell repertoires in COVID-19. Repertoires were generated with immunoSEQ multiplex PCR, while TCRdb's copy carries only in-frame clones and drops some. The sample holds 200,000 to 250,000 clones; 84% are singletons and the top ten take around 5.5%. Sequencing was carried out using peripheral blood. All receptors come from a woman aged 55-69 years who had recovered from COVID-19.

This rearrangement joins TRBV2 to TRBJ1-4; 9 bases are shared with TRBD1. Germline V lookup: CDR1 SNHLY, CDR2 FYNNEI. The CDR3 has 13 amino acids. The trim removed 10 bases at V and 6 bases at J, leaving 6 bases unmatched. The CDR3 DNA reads TGTGCCACCAACAGGGGGCGCGATGAAAAACTGTTTTTT. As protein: CATNRGRDEKLFF.

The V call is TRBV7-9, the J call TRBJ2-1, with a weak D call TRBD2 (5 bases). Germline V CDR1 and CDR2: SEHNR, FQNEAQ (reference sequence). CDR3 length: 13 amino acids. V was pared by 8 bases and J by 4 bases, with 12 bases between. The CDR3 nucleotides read TGTGCCAGCGGGCACGGGGAGTACAATGAGCAGTTCTTC. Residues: CASGHGEYNEQFF.

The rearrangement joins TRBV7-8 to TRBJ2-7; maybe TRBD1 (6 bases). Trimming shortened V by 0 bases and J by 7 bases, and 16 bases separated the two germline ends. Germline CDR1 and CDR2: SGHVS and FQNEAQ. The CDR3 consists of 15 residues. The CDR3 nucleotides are TGTGCCAGCAGCTTAGCGCAGGGGCCGAGGAAGGAGCAGTACTTC. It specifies CASSLAQGPRKEQYF.

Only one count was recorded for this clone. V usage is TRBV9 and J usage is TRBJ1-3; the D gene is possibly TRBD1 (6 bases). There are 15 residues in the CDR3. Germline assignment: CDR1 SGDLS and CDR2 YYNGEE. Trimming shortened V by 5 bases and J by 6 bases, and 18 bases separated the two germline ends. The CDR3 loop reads CASSEGQQVSNTIYF. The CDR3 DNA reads TGTGCCAGCAGTGAGGGACAACAGGTTTCAAACACCATATATTTT. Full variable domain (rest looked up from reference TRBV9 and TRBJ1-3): DSGVTQTPKHLITATGQRVTLRCSPRSGDLSVYWYQQSLDQGLQFLIQYYNGEERAKGNILERFSAQQFPDLHSELNLSSLELGDSALYFCASSEGQQVSNTIYFGEGSWLTVV.

The CDR3 DNA follows: TGTGCCAGCGGCTCAGCAGGATTTGAAGCTTTCTTT. This encodes CASGSAGFEAFF. The chain uses TRBV13 and TRBJ1-1; no definite D call. Trimming removed 8 bases at V and 7 bases at J, with 14 bases between. Germline lookup yields CDR1 PRHDT and CDR2 FYEKMQ (reference sequence). The CDR3 covers 12 residues.

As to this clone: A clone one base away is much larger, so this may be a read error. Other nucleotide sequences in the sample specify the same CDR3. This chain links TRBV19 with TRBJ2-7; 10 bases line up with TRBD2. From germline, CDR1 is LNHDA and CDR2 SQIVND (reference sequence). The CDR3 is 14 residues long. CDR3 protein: CASSQLAGWYEQYF. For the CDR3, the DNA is TGTGCCAGTAGCCAACTAGCGGGGTGGTACGAGCAGTACTTT.

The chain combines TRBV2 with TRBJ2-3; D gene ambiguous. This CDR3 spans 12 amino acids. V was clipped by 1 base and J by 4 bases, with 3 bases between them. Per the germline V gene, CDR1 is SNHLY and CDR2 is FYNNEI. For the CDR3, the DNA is TGTGCCAGCAGTGAAGGAGCAGATACGCAGTATTTT. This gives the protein CASSEGADTQYF.

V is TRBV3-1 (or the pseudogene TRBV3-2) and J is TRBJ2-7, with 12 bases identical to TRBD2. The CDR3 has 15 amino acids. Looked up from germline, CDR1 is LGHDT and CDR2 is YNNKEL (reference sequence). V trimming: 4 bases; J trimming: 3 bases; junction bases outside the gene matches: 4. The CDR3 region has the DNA TGTGCCAGCAGCCTCGGACTAGCGGGGCTCTACGAGCAGTACTTC. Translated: CASSLGLAGLYEQYF.

The chain's CDR3 is CASSKTDRASKYEQYF. Written as DNA, the CDR3 is TGTGCCAGCAGCAAAACCGACAGGGCCTCTAAGTACGAGCAGTACTTC. V usage is TRBV21-1 and J usage is TRBJ2-7; the listed D gene, TRBD1, was not tested against the DNA. TRBV21-1 is a documented pseudogene. This CDR3 contains 16 residues.

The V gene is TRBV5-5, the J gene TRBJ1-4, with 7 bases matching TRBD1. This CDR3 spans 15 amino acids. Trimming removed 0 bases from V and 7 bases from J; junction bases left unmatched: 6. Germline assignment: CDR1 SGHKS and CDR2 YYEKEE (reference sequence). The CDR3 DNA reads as TGTGCCAGCAGCTTGGAAGACAGGGAGGTTGAAAAACTGTTTTTT. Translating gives CASSLEDREVEKLFF.

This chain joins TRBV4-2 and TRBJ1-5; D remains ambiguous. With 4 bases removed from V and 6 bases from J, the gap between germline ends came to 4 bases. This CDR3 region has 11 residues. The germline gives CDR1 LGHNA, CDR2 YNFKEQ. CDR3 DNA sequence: TGTGCCAGCAGCCGCAGTCAGCCCCAGCATTTT. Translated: CASSRSQPQHF.

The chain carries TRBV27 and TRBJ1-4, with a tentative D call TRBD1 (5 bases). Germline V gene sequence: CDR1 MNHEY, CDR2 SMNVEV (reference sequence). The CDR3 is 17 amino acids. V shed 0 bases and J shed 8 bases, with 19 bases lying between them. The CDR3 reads CASSLSLGRGLGEKLFF. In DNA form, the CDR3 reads TGTGCCAGCAGTTTATCGTTAGGGCGGGGGTTGGGCGAAAAACTGTTTTTT.

CDR3 residues: CASSPGQGLQPQHF. The CDR3 DNA reads TGTGCCAGCAGCCCGGGACAGGGTTTACAGCCCCAGCATTTT. The chain has TRBV2 and TRBJ1-5; 9 bases match TRBD1. Germline loops: CDR1 SNHLY, CDR2 FYNNEI. The CDR3 spans 14 residues. The junction had 7 bases not matched to a gene; V was cut back by 6 bases and J by 7 bases.

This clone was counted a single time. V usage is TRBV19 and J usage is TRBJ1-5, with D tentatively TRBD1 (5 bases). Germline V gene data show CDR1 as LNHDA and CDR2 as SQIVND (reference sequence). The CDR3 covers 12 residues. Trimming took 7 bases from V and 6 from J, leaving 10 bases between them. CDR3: CASNGGGQPQHF. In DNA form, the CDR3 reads TGTGCCAGTAACGGGGGGGGTCAGCCCCAGCATTTT. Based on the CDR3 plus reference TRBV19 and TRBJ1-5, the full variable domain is DGGITQSPKYLFRKEGQNVTLSCEQNLNHDAMYWYRQDPGQGLRLIYYSQIVNDFQKGDIAEGYSVSREKKESFPLTVTSAQKNPTAFYLCASNGGGQPQHFGDGTRLSIL.

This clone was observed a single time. The CDR3 sequence: CASSLGPIGVRYGYTF. The CDR3 region has the DNA TGTGCCAGCAGCTTAGGACCAATCGGGGTTCGTTATGGCTACACCTTC. The rearrangement joins TRBV11-2 to TRBJ1-2; D gene uncertain. The CDR3 sequence is 16 residues long. V lost 1 base and J lost 5, with 17 bases in between. Germline values: CDR1 SGHAT, CDR2 FQNNGV. The full variable domain, in which reference TRBV11-2 and TRBJ1-2 provide the parts outside the CDR3, is EAGVAQSPRYKIIEKRQSVAFWCNPISGHATLYWYQQILGQGPKLLIQFQNNGVVDDSQLPKDRFSAERLKGVDSTLKIQPAKLEDSAVYLCASSLGPIGVRYGYTFGSGTRLTVV.

CDR3 protein: CASAPWAGGPGKTQYF. CDR3 DNA: TGCGCCAGCGCCCCCTGGGCGGGGGGGCCCGGGAAGACCCAGTACTTC. The rearrangement joins TRBV5-1 to TRBJ2-5, with 9 bases aligning to TRBD2. V lost 7 bases and J lost 6; bases outside the gene matches: 16. This CDR3 has 16 residues. Germline V gives CDR1 SGHRS, CDR2 YFSETQ.

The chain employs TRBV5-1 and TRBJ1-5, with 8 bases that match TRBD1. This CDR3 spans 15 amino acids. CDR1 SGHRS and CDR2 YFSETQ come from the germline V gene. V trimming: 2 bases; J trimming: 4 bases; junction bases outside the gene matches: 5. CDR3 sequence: CASSLSGGGNQPQHF. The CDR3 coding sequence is TGCGCCAGCAGCTTATCAGGGGGCGGGAATCAGCCCCAGCATTTT.

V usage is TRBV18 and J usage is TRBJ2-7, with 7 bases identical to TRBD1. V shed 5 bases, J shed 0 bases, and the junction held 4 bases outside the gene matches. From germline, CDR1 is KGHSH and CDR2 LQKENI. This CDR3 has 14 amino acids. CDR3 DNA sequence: TGTGCCAGCTCATTTCGGGACAGCTCCTACGAGCAGTACTTC. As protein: CASSFRDSSYEQYF.

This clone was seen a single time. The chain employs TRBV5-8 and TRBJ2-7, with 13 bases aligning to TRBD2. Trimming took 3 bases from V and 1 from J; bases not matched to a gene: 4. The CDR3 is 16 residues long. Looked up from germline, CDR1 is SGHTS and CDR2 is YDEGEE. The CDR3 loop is CASSSGTSGTSYEQYF. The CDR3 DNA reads TGTGCCAGCAGCTCCGGGACTAGCGGGACATCCTACGAGCAGTACTTC.

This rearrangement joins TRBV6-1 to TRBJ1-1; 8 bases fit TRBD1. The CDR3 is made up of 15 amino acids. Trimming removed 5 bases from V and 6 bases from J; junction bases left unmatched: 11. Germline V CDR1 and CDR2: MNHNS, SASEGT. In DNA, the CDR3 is TGTGCCAGCAGTTCCGGACAGGGCGAGGGGGCTGAAGCTTTCTTT. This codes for CASSSGQGEGAEAFF.

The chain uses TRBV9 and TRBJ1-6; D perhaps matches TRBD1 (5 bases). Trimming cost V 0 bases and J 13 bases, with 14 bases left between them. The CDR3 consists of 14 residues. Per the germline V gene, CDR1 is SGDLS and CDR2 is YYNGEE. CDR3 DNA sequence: TGTGCCAGCAGCGTAGACCAGGGTTCCTCTCCCCTCCACTTT. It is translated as CASSVDQGSSPLHF.

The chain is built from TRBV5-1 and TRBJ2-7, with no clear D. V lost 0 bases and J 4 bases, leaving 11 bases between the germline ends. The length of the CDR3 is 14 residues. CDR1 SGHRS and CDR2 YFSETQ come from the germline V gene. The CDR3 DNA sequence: TGCGCCAGCAGCTTGGCCGGGTCTCGTTACGAGCAGTACTTC. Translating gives CASSLAGSRYEQYF.

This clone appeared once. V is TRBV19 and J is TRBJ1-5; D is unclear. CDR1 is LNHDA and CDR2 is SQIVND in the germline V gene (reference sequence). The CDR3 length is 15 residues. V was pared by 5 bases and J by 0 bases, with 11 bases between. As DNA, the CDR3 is TGTGCCAGTAGTTCCCCGGCGGGTAGCAATCAGCCCCAGCATTTT. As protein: CASSSPAGSNQPQHF.

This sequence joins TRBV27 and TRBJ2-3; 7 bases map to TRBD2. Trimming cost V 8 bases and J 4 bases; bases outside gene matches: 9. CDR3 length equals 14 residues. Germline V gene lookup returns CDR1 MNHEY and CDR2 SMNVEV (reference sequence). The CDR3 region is CASSDGGTADTQYF. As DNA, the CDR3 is TGTGCCAGCTCAGACGGGGGGACGGCAGATACGCAGTATTTT.

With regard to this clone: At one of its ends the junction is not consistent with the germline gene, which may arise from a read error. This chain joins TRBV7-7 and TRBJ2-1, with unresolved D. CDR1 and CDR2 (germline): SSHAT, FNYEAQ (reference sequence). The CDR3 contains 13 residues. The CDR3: CASSLGGRDEQFF. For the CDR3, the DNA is TGTGCTAGCAGCTTAGGTGGGCGTGATGAGCAGTTCTTC.

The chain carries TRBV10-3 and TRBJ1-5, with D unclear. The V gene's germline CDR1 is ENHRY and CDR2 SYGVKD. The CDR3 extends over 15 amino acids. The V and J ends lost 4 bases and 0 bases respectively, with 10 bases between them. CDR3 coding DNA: TGTGCCATCAGTGGCGGACTGGATAGCAATCAGCCCCAGCATTTT. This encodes CAISGGLDSNQPQHF.